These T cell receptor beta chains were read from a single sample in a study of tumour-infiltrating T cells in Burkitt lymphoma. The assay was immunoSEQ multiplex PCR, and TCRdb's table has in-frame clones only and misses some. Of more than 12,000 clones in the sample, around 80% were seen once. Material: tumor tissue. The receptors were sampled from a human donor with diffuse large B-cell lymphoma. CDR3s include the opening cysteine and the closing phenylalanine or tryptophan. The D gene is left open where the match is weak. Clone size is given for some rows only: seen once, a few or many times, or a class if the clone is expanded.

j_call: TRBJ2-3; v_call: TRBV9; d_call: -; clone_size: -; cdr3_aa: CASSEYTDTQYF; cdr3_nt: TGTGCCAGCAGCGAATACACAGATACGCAGTATTTT
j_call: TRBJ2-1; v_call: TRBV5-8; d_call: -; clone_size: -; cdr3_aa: CASSPEGGKTEQFF; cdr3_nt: TGTGCCAGCAGCCCCGAGGGCGGGAAGACGGAGCAGTTCTTC
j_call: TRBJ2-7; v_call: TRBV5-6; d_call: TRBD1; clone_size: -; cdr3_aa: CASSSPILGGQESYEQYF; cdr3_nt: TGTGCCAGCAGCAGCCCGATCCTAGGGGGACAGGAAAGCTACGAGCAGTACTTC
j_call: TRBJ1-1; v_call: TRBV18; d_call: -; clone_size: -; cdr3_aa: CASSPFQGTLNTEAFF; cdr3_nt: TGTGCCAGCTCACCATTTCAGGGAACCCTGAACACTGAAGCTTTCTTT
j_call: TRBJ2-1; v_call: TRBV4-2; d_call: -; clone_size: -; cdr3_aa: CASSQESSITYNEQFF; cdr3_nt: TGTGCCAGCAGCCAAGAGTCTAGCATTACCTACAATGAGCAGTTCTTC
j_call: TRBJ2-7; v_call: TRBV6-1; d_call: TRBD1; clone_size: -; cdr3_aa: CASSAGDSSSYEQYF; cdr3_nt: TGTGCCAGCAGTGCTGGGGACAGTAGCTCCTACGAGCAGTACTTC
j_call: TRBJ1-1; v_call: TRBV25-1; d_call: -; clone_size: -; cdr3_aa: CASSDGRGNTEAFF; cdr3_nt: TGTGCCAGCAGTGATGGACGGGGAAACACTGAAGCTTTCTTT
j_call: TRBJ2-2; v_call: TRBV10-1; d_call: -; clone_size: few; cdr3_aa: CASSEGVGTDTGELFF; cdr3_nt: TGCGCCAGCAGTGAGGGCGTCGGGACCGACACCGGGGAGCTGTTTTTT
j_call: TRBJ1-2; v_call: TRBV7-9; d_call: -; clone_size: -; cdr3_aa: CASSLGGGYTF; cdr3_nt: TGTGCCAGCAGCTTAGGGGGAGGCTACACCTTC
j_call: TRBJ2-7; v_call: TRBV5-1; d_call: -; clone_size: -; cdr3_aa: CASSSDSVAYEQYF; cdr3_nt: TGCGCCAGCAGCTCTGACAGCGTCGCCTACGAGCAGTACTTC
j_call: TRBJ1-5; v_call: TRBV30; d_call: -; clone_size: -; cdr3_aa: CAWSGVAARQPQHF; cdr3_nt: TGTGCCTGGAGTGGGGTCGCGGCAAGGCAGCCCCAGCATTTT
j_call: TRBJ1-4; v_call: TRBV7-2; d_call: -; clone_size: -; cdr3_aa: CASSLEATTNEKLFF; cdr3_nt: TGTGCCAGCAGCTTAGAGGCCACAACTAATGAAAAACTGTTTTTT
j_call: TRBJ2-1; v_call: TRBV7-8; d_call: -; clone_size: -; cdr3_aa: CASSLIGGEQFF; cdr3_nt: TGTGCCAGCAGCTTGATAGGTGGTGAGCAGTTCTTC
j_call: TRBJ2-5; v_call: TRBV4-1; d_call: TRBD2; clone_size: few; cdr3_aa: CASSQVAGWAETQYF; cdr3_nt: TGCGCCAGCAGCCAGGTAGCGGGATGGGCGGAGACCCAGTACTTC
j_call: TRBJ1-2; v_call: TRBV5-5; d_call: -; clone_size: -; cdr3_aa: CASSLERDSGGYTF; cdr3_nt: TGTGCCAGCAGCCTCGAACGGGACTCTGGGGGCTACACCTTC
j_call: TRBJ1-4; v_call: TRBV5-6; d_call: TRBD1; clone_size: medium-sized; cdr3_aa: CASSSEQGLRGEKLFF; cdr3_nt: TGTGCCAGCAGCTCCGAACAGGGGCTCAGGGGTGAAAAACTGTTTTTT
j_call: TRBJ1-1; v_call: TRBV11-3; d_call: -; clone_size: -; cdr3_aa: CASSYHWWGPNTEAFF; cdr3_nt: TGTGCCAGCAGTTACCACTGGTGGGGGCCGAACACTGAAGCTTTCTTT
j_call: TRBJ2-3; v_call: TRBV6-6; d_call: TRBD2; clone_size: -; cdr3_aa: CASSYPGTSVQDTQYF; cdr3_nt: TGTGCCAGCAGTTACCCCGGGACTAGCGTCCAAGATACGCAGTATTTT
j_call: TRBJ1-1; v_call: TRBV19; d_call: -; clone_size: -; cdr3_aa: CATSHGHMNTEAFF; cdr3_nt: TGTGCCACCTCACACGGGCATATGAACACTGAAGCTTTCTTT
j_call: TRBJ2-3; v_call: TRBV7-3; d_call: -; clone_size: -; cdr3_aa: CASSLAGKDTQYF; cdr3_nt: TGTGCCAGCAGCTTAGCGGGAAAGGATACGCAGTATTTT
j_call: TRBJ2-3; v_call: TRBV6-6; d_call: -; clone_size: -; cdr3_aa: CASSLARSTDTQYF; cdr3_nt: TGTGCCAGCAGTTTGGCGCGTAGCACAGATACGCAGTATTTT
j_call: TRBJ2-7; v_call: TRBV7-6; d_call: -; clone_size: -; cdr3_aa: CASSLQDSAATYEQYF; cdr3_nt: TGTGCCAGCAGCCTGCAGGACAGCGCAGCCACCTACGAGCAGTACTTC
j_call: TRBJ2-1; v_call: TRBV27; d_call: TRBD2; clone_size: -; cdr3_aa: CASSSSGRKLNSYNEQFF; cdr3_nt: TGTGCCAGCAGTAGTAGCGGGAGAAAACTTAACTCCTACAATGAGCAGTTCTTC
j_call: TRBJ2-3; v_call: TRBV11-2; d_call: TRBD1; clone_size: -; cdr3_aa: CASSVTGGDHTDTQYF; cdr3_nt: TGTGCCAGCAGCGTAACAGGGGGTGATCACACAGATACGCAGTATTTT
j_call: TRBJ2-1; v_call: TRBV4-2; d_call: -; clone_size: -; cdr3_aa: CASSQDEWRDNEQFF; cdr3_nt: TGTGCCAGCAGCCAAGATGAGTGGCGGGACAATGAGCAGTTCTTC
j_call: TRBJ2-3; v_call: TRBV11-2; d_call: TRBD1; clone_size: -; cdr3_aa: CASSFWDRADTQYF; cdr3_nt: TGTGCCAGCAGCTTTTGGGACAGGGCGGATACGCAGTATTTT
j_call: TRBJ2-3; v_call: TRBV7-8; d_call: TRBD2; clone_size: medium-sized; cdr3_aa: CASSLAPRTSGERYGDTQYF; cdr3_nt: TGTGCCAGCAGCTTAGCGCCTCGGACTAGCGGGGAGAGGTATGGAGATACGCAGTATTTT
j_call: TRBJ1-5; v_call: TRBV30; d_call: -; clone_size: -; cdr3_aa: CAWSLELNQPQHF; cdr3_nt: TGTGCCTGGAGCCTTGAGCTTAATCAGCCCCAGCATTTT
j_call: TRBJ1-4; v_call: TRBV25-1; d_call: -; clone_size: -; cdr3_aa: CASSERVYNEKLFF; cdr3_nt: TGTGCCAGCAGTGAACGGGTGTATAATGAAAAACTGTTTTTT
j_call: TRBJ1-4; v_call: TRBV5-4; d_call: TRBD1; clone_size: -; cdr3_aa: CASSRTQGVNEKLFF; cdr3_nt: TGTGCCAGCAGCAGAACCCAGGGGGTTAATGAAAAACTGTTTTTT
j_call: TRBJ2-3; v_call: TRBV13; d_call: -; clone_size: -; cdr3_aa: CASSLNTDTQYF; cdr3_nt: TGTGCCAGCAGCTTAAACACAGATACGCAGTATTTT
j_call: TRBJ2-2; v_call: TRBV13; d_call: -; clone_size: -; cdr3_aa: CASSFRGRTPEELFF; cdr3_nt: TGTGCCAGCAGCTTCCGGGGGAGGACACCGGAGGAGCTGTTTTTT
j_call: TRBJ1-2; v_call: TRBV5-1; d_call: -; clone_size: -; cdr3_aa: CASSLGQGLNGYTF; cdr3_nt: TGCGCCAGCAGCTTGGGGCAGGGTCTCAATGGCTACACCTTC
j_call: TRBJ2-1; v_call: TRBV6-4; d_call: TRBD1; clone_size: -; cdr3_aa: CASRKDRGASSYNEQFF; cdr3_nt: TGTGCCAGCAGAAAAGACAGGGGGGCGAGCTCCTACAATGAGCAGTTCTTC
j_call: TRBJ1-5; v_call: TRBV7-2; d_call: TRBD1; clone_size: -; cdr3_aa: CASSFGTGSQPQHF; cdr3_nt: TGTGCCAGCAGCTTTGGGACAGGGTCTCAGCCCCAGCATTTT
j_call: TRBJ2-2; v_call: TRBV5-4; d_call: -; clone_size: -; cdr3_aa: CASRPGMPNTGELFF; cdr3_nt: TGTGCCAGCAGACCCGGGATGCCGAACACCGGGGAGCTGTTTTTT
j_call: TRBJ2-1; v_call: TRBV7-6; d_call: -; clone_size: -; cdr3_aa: CASSPLTSSYNEQFF; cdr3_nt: TGTGCCAGCAGCCCTCTAACTAGCAGCTACAATGAGCAGTTCTTC
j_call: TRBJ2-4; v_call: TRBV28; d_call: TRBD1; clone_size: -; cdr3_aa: CASIPQGAKNIQYF; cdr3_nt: TGTGCCAGCATTCCACAGGGGGCTAAAAACATTCAGTACTTC
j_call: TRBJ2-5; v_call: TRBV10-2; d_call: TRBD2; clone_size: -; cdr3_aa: CATRTSGIETQYF; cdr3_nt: TGCGCCACCCGGACTAGCGGGATAGAGACCCAGTACTTC
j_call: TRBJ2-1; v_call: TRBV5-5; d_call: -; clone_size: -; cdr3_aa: CASLTVGFGNEQFF; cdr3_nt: TGTGCCAGTCTGACGGTAGGGTTTGGCAATGAGCAGTTCTTC
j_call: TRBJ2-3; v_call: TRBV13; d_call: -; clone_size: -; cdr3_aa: CASSTLTGNRDTQYF; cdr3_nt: TGTGCCAGCAGCACCTTGACCGGTAATAGGGATACGCAGTATTTT
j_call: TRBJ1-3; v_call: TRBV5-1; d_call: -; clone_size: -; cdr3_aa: CASSLDFRTIYF; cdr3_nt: TGCGCCAGCAGCTTGGATTTTAGGACCATATATTTT
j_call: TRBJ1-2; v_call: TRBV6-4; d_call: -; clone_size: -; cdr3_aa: CASSDGDYGYTF; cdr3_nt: TGTGCCAGCAGTGACGGGGACTATGGCTACACCTTC
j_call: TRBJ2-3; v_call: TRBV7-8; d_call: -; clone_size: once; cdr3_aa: CASSPWGRDTDTQYF; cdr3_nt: TGTGCCAGCAGCCCTTGGGGCAGAGACACAGATACGCAGTATTTT
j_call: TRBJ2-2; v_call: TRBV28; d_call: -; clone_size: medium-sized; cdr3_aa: CASSPPYGGTGELFF; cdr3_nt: TGTGCCAGCAGTCCTCCGTACGGCGGCACCGGGGAGCTGTTTTTT
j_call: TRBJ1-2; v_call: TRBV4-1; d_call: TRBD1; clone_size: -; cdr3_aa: CASSQWVSGTGGRGYTF; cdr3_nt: TGCGCCAGCAGCCAATGGGTCTCCGGGACAGGGGGCAGGGGCTACACCTTC
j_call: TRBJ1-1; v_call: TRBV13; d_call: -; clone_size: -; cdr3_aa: CASSLENTEAFF; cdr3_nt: TGTGCCAGCTCGCTCGAGAACACTGAAGCTTTCTTT
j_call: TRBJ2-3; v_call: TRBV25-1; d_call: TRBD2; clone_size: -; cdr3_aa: CASSALAGVGDTQYF; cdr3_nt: TGTGCCAGCAGTGCCCTAGCGGGAGTCGGAGATACGCAGTATTTT